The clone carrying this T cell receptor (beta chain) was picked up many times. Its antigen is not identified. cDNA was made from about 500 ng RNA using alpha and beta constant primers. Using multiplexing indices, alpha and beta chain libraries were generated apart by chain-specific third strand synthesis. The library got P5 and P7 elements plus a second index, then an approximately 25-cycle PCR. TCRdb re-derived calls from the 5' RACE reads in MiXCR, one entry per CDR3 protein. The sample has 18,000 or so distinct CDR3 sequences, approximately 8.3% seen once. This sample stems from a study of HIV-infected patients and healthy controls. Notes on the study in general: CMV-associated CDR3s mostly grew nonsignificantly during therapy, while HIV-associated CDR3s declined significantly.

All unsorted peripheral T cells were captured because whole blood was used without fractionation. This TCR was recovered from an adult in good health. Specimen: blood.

The CDR3 reads CATSMDRVPGNTIYF. The DNA of the CDR3 is TGTGCCACCAGCATGGACAGGGTCCCTGGAAACACCATATATTTT. The chain is built from TRBV15 and TRBJ1-3; 8 bases match TRBD1. After removal of 4 bases from V and 2 bases from J, the junction contained 4 bases not matched to a gene. Germline V gene data show CDR1 as LNHNV and CDR2 as YYDKDF (reference sequence). This CDR3 region has 15 residues.